The T cell receptor (beta chain) under discussion was sequenced for a study of OX40 agonist ivuxolimab in advanced cancers. Overall study: The study enrolled dose-escalation patients with hepatocellular carcinoma, melanoma, renal cell or head and neck cancer. Age averaged 60 years (range roughly 23 to 90), and less than 85% were male. Study observations and caveats: Low normalized T-cell clonal expansion also characterized some of the nonresponders. At 0.1 to 3.0 mg/kg and by week 6, CD4+ and CD8+ T cells in the blood had expanded clonally.

Sequencing was performed with immunoSEQ multiplex PCR; in TCRdb, only in-frame clones are kept and a portion is missing. The profile covers about 62,000 clones, with 79% appearing a single time and 11% taken by the ten largest. Concerning this clone: Its antigen is unidentified.

V shed 1 base and J 4 bases; nucleotides not matched to a gene: 5. CDR1 is MGHRA, CDR2 YSYEKL, per germline. CDR3 length equals 15 residues. Source: CD4+ or CD8+ T cells sorted from blood, taken in a trial of the OX40 agonist ivuxolimab. The chain has TRBV4-1 and TRBJ1-2; the match to TRBD1 covers 8 bases. This sequence was found in an adult with an advanced solid tumor such as melanoma, head and neck, liver or kidney cancer. CDR3 sequence (DNA): TGCGCCAGCAGCCAAGGGACAGGGATGACCTATGGCTACACCTTC. As protein: CASSQGTGMTYGYTF.